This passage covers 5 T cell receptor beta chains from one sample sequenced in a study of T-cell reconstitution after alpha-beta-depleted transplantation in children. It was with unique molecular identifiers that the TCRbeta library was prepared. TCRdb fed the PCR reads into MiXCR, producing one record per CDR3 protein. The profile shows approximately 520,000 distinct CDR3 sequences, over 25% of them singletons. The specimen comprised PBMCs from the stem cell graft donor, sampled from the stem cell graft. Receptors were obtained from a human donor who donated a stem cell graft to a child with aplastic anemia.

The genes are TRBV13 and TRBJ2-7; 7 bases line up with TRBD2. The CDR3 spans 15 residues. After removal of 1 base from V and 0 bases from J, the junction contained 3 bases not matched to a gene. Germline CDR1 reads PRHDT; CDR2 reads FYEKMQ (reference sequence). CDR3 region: CASSLVGGSSYEQYF. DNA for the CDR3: TGTGCCAGCAGCTTAGTAGGCGGGAGCTCCTACGAGCAGTACTTC.

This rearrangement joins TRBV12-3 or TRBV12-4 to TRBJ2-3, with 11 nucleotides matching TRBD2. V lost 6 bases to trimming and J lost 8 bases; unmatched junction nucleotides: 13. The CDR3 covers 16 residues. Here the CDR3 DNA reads TGTGCCAGCAGCGTCAAACACCTAGCGGGAGGTGGTACGCAGTATTTT. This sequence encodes CASSVKHLAGGGTQYF.

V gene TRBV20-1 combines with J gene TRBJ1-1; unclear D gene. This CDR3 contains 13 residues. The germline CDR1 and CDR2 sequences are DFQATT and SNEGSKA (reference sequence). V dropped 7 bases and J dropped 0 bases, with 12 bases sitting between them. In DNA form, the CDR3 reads TGCAGTGGTCCAAAAGAAGTGAACACTGAAGCTTTCTTT. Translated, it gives CSGPKEVNTEAFF.

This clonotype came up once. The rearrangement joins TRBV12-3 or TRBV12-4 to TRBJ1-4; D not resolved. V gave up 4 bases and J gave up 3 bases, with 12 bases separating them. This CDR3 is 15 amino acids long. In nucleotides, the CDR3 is TGTGCCAGCAGTTCCGGAGGTTCGGCTAATGAAAAACTGTTTTTT. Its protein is CASSSGGSANEKLFF.

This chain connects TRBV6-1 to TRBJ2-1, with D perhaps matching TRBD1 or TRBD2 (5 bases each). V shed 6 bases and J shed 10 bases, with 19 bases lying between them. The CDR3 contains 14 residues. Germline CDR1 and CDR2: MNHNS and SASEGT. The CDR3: CASRPPGQAREQFF. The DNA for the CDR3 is TGTGCCAGCAGGCCCCCGGGGCAGGCTAGGGAGCAGTTCTTC.